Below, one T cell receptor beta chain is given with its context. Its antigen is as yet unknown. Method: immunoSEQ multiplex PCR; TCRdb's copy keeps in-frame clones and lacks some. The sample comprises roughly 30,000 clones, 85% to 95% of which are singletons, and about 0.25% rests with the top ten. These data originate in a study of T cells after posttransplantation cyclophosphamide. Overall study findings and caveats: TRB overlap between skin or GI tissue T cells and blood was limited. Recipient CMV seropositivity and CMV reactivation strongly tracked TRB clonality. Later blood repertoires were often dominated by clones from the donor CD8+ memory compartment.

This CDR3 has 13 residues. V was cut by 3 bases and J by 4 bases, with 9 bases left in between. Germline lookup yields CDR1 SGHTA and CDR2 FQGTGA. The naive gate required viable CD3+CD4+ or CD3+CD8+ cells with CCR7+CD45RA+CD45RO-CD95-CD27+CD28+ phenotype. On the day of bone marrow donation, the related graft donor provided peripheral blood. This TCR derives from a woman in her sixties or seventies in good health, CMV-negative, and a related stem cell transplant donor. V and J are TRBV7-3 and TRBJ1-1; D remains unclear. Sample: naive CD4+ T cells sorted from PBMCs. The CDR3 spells CASSFAGSTEAFF. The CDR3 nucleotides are TGTGCCAGCAGCTTCGCCGGTAGCACTGAAGCTTTCTTT.